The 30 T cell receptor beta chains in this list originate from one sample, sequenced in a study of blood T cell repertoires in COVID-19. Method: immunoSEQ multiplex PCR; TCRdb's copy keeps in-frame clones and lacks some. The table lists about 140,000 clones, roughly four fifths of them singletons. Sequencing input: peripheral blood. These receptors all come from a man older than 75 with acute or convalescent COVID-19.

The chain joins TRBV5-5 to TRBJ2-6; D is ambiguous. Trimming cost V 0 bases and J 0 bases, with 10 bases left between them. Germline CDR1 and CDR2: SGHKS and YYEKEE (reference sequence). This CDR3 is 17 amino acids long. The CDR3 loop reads CASSLGQFNSGANVLTF. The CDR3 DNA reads TGTGCCAGCAGCTTGGGTCAGTTCAACTCTGGGGCCAACGTCCTGACTTTC.

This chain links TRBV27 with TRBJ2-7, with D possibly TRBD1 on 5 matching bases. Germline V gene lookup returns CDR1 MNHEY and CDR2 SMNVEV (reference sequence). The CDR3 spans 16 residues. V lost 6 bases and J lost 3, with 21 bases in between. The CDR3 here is CASSSFLAGYGYEQYF. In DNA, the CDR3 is TGTGCCAGCAGCTCATTCCTTGCAGGGTACGGCTACGAGCAGTACTTC.

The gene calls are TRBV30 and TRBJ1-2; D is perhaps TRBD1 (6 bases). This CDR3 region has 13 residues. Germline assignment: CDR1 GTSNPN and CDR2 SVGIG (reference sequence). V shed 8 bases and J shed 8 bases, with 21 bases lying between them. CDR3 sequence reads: CAAWTAELDGYTF. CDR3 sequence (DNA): TGTGCCGCCTGGACAGCGGAGCTCGACGGCTACACCTTC.

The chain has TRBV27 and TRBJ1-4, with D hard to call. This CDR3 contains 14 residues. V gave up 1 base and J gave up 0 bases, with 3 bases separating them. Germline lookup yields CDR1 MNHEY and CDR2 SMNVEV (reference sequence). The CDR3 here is CASSLFSTNEKLFF. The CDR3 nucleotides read TGTGCCAGCAGTTTATTCTCAACTAATGAAAAACTGTTTTTT.

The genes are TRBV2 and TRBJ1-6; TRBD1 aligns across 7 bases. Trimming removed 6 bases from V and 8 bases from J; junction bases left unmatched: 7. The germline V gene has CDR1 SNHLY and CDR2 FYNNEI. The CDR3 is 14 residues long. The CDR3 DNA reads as TGTGCCAGCAGCTGGGGACAGAGTTATTCACCCCTCCACTTT. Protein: CASSWGQSYSPLHF.

The CDR3 sequence: CASSPTENTGELFF. As DNA, the CDR3 is TGTGCCAGCTCACCTACAGAGAACACCGGGGAGCTGTTTTTT. The gene calls are TRBV18 and TRBJ2-2; D not certain. The CDR3 is 14 amino acids. Germline CDR1 KGHSH, CDR2 LQKENI. Trimming took 3 bases from V and 1 from J, leaving 6 bases between them.

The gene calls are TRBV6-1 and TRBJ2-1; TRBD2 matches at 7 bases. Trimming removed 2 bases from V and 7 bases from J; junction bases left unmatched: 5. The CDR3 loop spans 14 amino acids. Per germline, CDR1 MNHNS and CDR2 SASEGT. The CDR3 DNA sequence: TGTGCCAGCAGTGAACGCGGGGGAAAGAATGAGCAGTTCTTC. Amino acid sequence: CASSERGGKNEQFF.

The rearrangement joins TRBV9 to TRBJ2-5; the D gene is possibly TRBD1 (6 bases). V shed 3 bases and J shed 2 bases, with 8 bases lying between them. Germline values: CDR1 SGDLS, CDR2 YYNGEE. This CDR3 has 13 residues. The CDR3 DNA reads TGTGCCAGCAGCGGGGGGCAGCAAGAGACCCAGTACTTC. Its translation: CASSGGQQETQYF.

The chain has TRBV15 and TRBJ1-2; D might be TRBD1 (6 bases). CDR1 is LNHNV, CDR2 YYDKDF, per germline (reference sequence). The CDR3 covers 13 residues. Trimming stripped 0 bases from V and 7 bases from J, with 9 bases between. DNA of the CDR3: TGTGCCACCAGCAGAGATGGCAGGGGTGGCTACACCTTC. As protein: CATSRDGRGGYTF.

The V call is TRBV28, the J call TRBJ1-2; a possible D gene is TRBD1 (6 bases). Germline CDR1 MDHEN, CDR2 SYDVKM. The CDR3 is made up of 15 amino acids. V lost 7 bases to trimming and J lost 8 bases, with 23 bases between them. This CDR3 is CASIKGGGQPEGYTF. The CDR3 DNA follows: TGTGCCAGCATAAAAGGGGGGGGACAACCGGAAGGCTACACCTTC.

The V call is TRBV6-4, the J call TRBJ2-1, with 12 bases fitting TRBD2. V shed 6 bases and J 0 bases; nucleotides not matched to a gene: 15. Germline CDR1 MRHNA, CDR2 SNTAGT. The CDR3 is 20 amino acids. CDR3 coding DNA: TGTGCCAGCAGAAAGCGAGGTAGGACTAGCGGGGCCAGCTCCTACAATGAGCAGTTCTTC. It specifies CASRKRGRTSGASSYNEQFF.

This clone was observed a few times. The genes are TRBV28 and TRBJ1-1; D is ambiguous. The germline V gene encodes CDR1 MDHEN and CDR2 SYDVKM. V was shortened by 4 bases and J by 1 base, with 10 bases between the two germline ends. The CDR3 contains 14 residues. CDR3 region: CASSSRGANTEAFF. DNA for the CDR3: TGTGCCAGCAGTTCCCGGGGAGCGAACACTGAAGCTTTCTTT.

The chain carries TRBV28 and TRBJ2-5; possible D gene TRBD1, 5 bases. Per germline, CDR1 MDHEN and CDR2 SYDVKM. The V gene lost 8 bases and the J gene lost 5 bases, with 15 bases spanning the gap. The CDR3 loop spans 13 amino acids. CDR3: CASQSRVVETQYF. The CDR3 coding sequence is TGTGCCAGCCAATCCAGGGTAGTTGAGACCCAGTACTTC.

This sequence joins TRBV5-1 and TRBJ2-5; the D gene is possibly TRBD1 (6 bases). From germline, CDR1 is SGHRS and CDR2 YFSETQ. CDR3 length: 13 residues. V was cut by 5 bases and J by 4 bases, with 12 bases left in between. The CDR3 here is CASRWDIGETQYF. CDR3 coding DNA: TGCGCCAGCAGATGGGACATTGGAGAGACCCAGTACTTC.

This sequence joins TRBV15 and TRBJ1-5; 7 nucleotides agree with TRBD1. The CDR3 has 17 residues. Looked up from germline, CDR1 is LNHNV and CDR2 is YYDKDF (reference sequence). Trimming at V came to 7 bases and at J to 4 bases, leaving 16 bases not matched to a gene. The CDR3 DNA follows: TGTGCCACCACCAGCGTAAGGGGGCCAGGGGCAAATCAGCCCCAGCATTTT. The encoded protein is CATTSVRGPGANQPQHF.

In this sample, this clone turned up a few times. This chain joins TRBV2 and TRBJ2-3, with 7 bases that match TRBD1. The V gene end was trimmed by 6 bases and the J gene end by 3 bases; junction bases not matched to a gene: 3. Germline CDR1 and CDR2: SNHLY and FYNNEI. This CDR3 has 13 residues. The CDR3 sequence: CASSGQVTDTQYF. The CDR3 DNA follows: TGTGCCAGCAGCGGACAGGTAACAGATACGCAGTATTTT.

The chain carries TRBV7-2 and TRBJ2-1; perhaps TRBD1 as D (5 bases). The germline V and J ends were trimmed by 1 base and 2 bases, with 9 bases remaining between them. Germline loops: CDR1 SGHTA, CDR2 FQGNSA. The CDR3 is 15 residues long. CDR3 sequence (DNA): TGTGCCAGCAGCTTAGTGGCAGGGCCCTACAATGAGCAGTTCTTC. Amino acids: CASSLVAGPYNEQFF.

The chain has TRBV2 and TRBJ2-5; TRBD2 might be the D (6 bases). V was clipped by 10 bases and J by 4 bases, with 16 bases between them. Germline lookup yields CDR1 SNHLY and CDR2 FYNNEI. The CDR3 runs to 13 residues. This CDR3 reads CATGLLGGETQYF. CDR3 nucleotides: TGTGCCACCGGATTGTTGGGGGGAGAGACCCAGTACTTC.

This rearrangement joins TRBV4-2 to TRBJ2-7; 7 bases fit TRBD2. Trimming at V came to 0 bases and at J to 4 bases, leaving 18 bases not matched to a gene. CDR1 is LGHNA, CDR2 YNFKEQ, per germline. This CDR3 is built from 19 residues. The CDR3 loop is CASSQDLQHTRTRVYEQYF. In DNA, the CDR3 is TGTGCCAGCAGCCAAGACCTCCAACACACCCGGACTAGAGTGTACGAGCAGTACTTC.

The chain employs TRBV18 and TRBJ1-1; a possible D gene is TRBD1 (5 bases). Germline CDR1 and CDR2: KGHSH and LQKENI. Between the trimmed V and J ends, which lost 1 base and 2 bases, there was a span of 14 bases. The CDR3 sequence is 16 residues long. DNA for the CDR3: TGTGCCAGCTCACCACTGACAGTTCTCCTCAACACTGAAGCTTTCTTT. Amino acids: CASSPLTVLLNTEAFF. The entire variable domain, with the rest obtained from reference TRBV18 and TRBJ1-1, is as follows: NAGVMQNPRHLVRRRGQEARLRCSPMKGHSHVYWYRQLPEEGLKFMVYLQKENIIDESGMPKERFSAEFPKEGPSILRIQQVVRGDSAAYFCASSPLTVLLNTEAFFGQGTRLTVV.

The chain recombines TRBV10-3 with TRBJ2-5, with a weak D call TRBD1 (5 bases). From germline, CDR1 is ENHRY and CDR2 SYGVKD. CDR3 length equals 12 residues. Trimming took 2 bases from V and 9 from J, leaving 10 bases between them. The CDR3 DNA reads TGTGCCATCAGTGAGGAATCAGGGTCCCAGTACTTC. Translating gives CAISEESGSQYF.

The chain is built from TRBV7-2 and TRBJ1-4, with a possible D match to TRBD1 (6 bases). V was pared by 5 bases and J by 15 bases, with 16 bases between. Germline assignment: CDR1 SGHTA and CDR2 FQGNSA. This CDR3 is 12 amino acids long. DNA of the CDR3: TGTGCCAGCAGCGAGAACCCGGGGACATTGTTTTTT. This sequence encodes CASSENPGTLFF.

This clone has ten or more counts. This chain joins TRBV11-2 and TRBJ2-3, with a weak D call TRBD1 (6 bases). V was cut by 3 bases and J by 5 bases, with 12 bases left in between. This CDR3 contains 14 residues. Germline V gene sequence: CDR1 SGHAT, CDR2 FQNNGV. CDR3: CASSLAGAEDTQYF. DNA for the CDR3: TGTGCCAGCAGCTTGGCAGGGGCTGAAGATACGCAGTATTTT.

Here the CDR3 reads CASSPDWGGNTIYF. CDR3 nucleotide sequence: TGTGCCAGCAGTCCGGACTGGGGTGGAAACACCATATATTTT. The V gene is TRBV2, the J gene TRBJ1-3; D is unclear. Between the trimmed V and J ends, which lost 5 bases and 3 bases, there was a span of 11 bases. The CDR3 totals 14 residues. Per germline, CDR1 SNHLY and CDR2 FYNNEI. Combining the CDR3 with reference TRBV2 and TRBJ1-3 gives the whole variable domain EPEVTQTPSHQVTQMGQEVILRCVPISNHLYFYWYRQILGQKVEFLVSFYNNEISEKSEIFDDQFSVERPDGSNFTLKIRSTKLEDSAMYFCASSPDWGGNTIYFGEGSWLTVV.

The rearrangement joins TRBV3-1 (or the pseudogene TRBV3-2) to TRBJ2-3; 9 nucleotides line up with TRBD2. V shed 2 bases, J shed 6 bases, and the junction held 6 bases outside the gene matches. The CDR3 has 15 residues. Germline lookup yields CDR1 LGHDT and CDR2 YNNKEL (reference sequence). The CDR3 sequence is CASSQPSGARDTQYF. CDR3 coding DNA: TGTGCCAGCAGCCAACCTAGCGGGGCGAGGGATACGCAGTATTTT.

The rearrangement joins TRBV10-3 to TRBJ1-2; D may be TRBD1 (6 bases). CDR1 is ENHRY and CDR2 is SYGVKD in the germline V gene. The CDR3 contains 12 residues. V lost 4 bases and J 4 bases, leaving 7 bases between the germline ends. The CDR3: CAISADSYGYTF. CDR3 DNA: TGTGCCATCAGTGCGGACAGCTATGGCTACACCTTC.

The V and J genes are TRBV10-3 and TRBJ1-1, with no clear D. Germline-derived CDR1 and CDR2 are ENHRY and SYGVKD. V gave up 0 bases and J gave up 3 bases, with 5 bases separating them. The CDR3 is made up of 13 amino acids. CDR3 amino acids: CAISESADTEAFF. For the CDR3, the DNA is TGTGCCATCAGTGAGTCGGCGGACACTGAAGCTTTCTTT.

CDR3 amino acids: CASSREMSGTEAFF. CDR3 bases: TGTGCCAGCAGCCGCGAGATGAGCGGAACTGAAGCTTTCTTT. The rearrangement uses TRBV11-2 and TRBJ1-1, with D unresolved. V lost 5 bases, J lost 5 bases, and 15 bases lay in between. CDR3 size: 14 residues. Germline lookup yields CDR1 SGHAT and CDR2 FQNNGV.

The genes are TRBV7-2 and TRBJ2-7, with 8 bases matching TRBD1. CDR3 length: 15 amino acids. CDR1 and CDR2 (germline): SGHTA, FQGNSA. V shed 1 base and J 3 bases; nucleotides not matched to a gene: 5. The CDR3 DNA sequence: TGTGCCAGCAGCTTAGGGACAGGGCCCCTCTACGAGCAGTACTTC. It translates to CASSLGTGPLYEQYF.

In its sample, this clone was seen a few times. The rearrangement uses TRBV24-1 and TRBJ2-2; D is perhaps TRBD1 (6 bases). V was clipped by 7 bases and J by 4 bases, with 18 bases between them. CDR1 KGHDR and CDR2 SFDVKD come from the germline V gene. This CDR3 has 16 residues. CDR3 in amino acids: CATSPARGSGTGELFF. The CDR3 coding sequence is TGTGCCACCAGCCCAGCCAGGGGCTCGGGCACCGGGGAGCTGTTTTTT.